This is a list of T cell receptor beta chains from one sample in a study of cytomegalovirus exposure and HLA in healthy donors. Assay: immunoSEQ multiplex PCR; the TCRdb copy retains only in-frame clones and omits some. The table lists fewer than 150,000 clones, roughly 82% of them singletons. Input material: PBMCs. The source of these receptors is a human donor in good health. Each CDR3 is given with its conserved first and last residue. The D gene is left open where the match is weak. Part of the rows lack a size; the others show once, few, many or a class for expanded clones.

j_call d_call clone_size v_call cdr3_nt cdr3_aa
TRBJ2-3 - - TRBV19 TGTGCCAGTAGTTCCCTGGATAACAGGGATACAGATACGCAGTATTTT CASSSLDNRDTDTQYF
TRBJ2-1 TRBD2 - TRBV5-4 TGTGCCAGCAGCTCCGGAGGCGGCGGGAGGGCCCGGAATGAGCAGTTCTTC CASSSGGGGRARNEQFF
TRBJ2-7 TRBD2 few TRBV10-2 TGCGCCAGCAGTGCGGCACCGGGACTAGCGGGAGGCCGAACCTACGAGCAGTACTTC CASSAAPGLAGGRTYEQYF
TRBJ2-3 TRBD2 - TRBV7-8 TGTGCCAGCAGCCCCGGCGCAGGCGGGGGAACCACAGATACGCAGTATTTT CASSPGAGGGTTDTQYF
TRBJ1-5 - - TRBV28 TGTGCCAGCGGCGCGGGGTGGCAGCCCCAGCATTTT CASGAGWQPQHF
TRBJ2-1 TRBD2 - TRBV19 TGTGCCAGTAGTCCCTTACGGGGGGGGTCCTACAATGAGCAGTTCTTC CASSPLRGGSYNEQFF
TRBJ2-1 - once TRBV7-9 TGTGCCAGCACTATACTAGACGGCTCCTACAATGAGCAGTTCTTC CASTILDGSYNEQFF
TRBJ1-5 - - TRBV28 TGTGCCAGCAGTTTTGGGCGGGTAGGGCAGCCCCAGCATTTT CASSFGRVGQPQHF
TRBJ2-1 TRBD2 - TRBV7-2 TGTGCCAGCAGCTTAGGGTTTCTAGCGGGAGTTGCGGAGCAGTTCTTC CASSLGFLAGVAEQFF
TRBJ1-5 - - TRBV2 TGTGCCAGCACCCAGGGTCACTCGAGCGGGCCGCCCCAGCATTTT CASTQGHSSGPPQHF
TRBJ2-7 - - TRBV4-2 TGTGCCAGCAGCCACCCGGAGGCGGACCCCTACGAGCAGTACTTC CASSHPEADPYEQYF
TRBJ2-1 - few TRBV5-1 TGCGCCAGCAGCTTGGACAGTTCCTACGGTGAGCAGTTCTTC CASSLDSSYGEQFF
TRBJ2-3 - - TRBV12-2 TGTGCAAGTCGCGCCGCTCTAGCGGGAGGGCCAGATACGCAGTATTTT CASRAALAGGPDTQYF
TRBJ2-1 TRBD2 - TRBV5-1 TGCGCCAGCAGCTTGGCCTCTAGCGGGCTCGTTGAGCAGTTCTTC CASSLASSGLVEQFF
TRBJ2-7 TRBD1 - TRBV6-5 TGTGCCAGCAGTGAAGGGGACAGCTCCTACGAGCAGTACTTC CASSEGDSSYEQYF
TRBJ1-5 - - TRBV2 TGTGCCAGCAGTGAGGGTCAGGGGCCCAATCAGCCCCAGCATTTT CASSEGQGPNQPQHF
TRBJ2-7 TRBD1 - TRBV5-5 TGTGCCAGCAGCTTGGACAGGGGGATGTACGAGCAGTACTTC CASSLDRGMYEQYF
TRBJ1-1 - - TRBV18 TGTGCCAGCTCGTTTCAGGGGAACACTGAAGCTTTCTTT CASSFQGNTEAFF
TRBJ2-1 TRBD2 - TRBV2 TGTGCCAGCAGTGACCTACTAGCGGGAGCTGGGGAGCAGTTCTTC CASSDLLAGAGEQFF
TRBJ2-2 - once TRBV9 TGTGCCAGCAGTGTCGGGTGGGAGGGGGCCGGGGAGCTGTTTTTT CASSVGWEGAGELFF
TRBJ2-5 - - TRBV6-5 TGTGCCAGCAGTTACTCGTGGCAGTTTGGAGAGACCCAGTACTTC CASSYSWQFGETQYF
TRBJ2-7 - - TRBV25-1 TGTGCCAGCAGCGGTTTCTACGAGCAGTACTTC CASSGFYEQYF
TRBJ1-1 TRBD1 - TRBV19 TGTGCCAGTAGTACGGACAGGGCAACTGAAGCTTTCTTT CASSTDRATEAFF
TRBJ2-6 - - TRBV5-4 TGTGCCAGCAGCCCAGGGATAGGGGGCTCTGGGGCCAACGTCCTGACTTTC CASSPGIGGSGANVLTF